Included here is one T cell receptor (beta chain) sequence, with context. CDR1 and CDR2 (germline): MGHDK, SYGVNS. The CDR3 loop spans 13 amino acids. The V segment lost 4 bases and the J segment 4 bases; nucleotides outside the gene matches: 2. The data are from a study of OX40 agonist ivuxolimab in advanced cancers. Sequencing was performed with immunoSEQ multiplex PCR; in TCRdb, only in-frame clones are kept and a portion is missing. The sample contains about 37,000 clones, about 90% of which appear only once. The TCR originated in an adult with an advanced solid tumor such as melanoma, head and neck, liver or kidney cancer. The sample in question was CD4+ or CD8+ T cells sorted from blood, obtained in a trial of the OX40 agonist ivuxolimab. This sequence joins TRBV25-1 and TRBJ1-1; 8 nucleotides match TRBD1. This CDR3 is CASSVTGGTEAFF. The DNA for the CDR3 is TGTGCCAGCAGTGTTACAGGGGGCACTGAAGCTTTCTTT.